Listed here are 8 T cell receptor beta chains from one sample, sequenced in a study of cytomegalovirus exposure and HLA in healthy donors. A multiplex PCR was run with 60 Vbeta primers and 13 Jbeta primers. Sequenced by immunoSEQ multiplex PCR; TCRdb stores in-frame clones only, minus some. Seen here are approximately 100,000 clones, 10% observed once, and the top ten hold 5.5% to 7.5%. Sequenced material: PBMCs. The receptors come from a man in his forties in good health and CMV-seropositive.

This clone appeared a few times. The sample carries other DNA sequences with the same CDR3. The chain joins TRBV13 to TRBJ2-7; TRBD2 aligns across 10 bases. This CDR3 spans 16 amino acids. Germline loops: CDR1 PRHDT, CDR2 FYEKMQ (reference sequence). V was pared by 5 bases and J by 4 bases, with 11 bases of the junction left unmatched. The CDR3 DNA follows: TGTGCCAGCAGCCGTAAGCGGGAGGGCATCGGGTACGAGCAGTACTTC. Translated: CASSRKREGIGYEQYF.

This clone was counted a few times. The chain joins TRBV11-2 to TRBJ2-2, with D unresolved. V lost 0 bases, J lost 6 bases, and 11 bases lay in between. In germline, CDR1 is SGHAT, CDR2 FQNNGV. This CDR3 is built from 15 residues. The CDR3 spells CASSLDPLRAGELFF. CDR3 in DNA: TGTGCCAGCAGCTTAGATCCTCTCCGGGCCGGGGAGCTGTTTTTT.

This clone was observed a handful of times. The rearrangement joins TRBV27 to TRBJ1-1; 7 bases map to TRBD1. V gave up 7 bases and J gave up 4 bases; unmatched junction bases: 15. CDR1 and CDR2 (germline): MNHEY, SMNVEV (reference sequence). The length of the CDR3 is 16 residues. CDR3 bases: TGTGCCAGCACCACCGGGGTGGACAGGTTGGGCACTGAAGCTTTCTTT. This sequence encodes CASTTGVDRLGTEAFF.

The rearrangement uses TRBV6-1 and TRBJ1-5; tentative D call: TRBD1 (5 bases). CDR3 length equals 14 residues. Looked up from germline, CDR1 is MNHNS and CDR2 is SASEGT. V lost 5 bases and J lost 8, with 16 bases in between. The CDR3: CASSHSTGSEPQHF. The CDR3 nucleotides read TGTGCCAGCAGTCACTCTACAGGATCGGAGCCCCAGCATTTT.

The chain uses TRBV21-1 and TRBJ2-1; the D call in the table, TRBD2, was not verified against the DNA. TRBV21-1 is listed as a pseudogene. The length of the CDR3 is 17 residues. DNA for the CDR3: TGTGCCAGCAGCAAAGAGAGGGCTAAAATCTGCTACAATGAGCAGTTCTTC. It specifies CASSKERAKICYNEQFF.

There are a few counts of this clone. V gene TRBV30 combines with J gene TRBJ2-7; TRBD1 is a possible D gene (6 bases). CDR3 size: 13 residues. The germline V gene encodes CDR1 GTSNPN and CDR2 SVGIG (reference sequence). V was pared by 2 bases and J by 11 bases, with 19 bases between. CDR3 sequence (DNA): TGTGCCTGGAGTAATCAGCCGGGACAACGAGAGTACTTC. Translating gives CAWSNQPGQREYF.

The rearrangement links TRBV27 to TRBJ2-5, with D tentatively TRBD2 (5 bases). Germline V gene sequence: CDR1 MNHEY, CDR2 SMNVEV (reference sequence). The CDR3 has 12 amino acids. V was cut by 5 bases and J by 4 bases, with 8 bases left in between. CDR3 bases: TGTGCCAGCAGTAGGAGGATAGAGACCCAGTACTTC. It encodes CASSRRIETQYF.

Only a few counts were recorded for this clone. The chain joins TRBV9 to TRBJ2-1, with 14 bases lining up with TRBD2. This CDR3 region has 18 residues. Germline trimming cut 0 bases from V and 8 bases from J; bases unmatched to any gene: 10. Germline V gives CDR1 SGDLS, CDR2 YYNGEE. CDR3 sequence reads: CASSVAEGGTSGSYEQFF. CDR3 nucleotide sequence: TGTGCCAGCAGCGTAGCTGAAGGGGGGACTAGCGGGAGCTATGAGCAGTTCTTC.